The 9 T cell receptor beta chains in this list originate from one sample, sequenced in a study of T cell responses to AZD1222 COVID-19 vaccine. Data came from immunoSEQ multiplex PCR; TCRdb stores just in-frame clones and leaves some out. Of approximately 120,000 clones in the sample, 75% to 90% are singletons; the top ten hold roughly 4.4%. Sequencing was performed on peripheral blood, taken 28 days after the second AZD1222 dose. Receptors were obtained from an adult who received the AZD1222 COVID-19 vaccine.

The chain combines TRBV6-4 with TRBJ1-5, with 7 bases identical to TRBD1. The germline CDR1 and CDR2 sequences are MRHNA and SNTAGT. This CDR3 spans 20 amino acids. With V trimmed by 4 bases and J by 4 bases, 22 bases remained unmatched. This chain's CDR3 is CASSVRGHQSPGQRNQPQHF. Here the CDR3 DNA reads TGTGCCAGCAGTGTCCGGGGCCACCAGTCACCGGGACAGAGAAATCAGCCCCAGCATTTT.

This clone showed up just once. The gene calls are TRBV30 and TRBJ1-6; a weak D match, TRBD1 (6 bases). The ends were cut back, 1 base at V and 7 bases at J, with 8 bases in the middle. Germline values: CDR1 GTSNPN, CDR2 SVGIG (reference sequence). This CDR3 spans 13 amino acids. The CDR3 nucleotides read TGTGCCTGGAGTGCGGACAGAAATTCACCCCTCCACTTT. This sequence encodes CAWSADRNSPLHF.

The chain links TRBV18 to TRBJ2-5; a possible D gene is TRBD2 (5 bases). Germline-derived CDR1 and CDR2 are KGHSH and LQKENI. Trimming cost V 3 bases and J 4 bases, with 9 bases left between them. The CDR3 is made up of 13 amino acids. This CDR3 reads CASSPPGVETQYF. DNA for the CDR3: TGTGCCAGCTCACCCCCCGGGGTAGAGACCCAGTACTTC.

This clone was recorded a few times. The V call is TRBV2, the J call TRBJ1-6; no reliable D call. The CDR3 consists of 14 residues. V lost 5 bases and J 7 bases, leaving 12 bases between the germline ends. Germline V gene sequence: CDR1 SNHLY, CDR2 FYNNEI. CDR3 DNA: TGTGCCAGCAGTTCAGGCTTCGGGAATTCACCCCTCCACTTT. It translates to CASSSGFGNSPLHF.

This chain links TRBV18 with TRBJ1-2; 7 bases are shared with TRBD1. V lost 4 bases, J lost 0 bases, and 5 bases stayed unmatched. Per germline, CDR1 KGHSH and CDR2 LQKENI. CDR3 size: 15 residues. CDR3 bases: TGTGCCAGCTCACAAGGGGGCTTAGCTAACTATGGCTACACCTTC. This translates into CASSQGGLANYGYTF.

The CDR3 DNA reads TGTGCCAGCAGGACCCCAGGGAATGAGCAGTTCTTC. Translated, it gives CASRTPGNEQFF. This chain links TRBV28 with TRBJ2-1; D is possibly TRBD1 (5 bases). This CDR3 region has 12 residues. The V and J ends lost 6 bases and 7 bases respectively, with 10 bases between them. Germline V gene lookup returns CDR1 MDHEN and CDR2 SYDVKM.

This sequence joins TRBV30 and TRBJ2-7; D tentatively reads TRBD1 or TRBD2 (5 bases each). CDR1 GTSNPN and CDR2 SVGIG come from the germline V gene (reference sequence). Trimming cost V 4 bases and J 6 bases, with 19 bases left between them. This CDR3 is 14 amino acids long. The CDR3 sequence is CAWNQIGTHGEQYF. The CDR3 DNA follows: TGTGCCTGGAATCAGATAGGGACCCACGGCGAGCAGTACTTC.

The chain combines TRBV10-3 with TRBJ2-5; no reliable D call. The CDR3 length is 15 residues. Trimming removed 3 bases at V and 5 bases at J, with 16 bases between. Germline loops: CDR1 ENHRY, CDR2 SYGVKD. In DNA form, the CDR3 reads TGTGCCATCAGTGACCCTGATCTGGGGATGGAGACCCAGTACTTC. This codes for CAISDPDLGMETQYF.

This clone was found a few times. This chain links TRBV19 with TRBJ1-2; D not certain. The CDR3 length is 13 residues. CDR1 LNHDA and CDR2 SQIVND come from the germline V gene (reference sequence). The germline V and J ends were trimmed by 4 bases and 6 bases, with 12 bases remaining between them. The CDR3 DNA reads TGTGCCAGTAGTAACATGGACTATCATGGCTACACCTTC. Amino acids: CASSNMDYHGYTF.